A selection of T cell receptor beta chains follows, all from one sample in a study of T cell repertoires in cytomegalovirus infection. Using its own MiXCR run on the reads, TCRdb lists one record per CDR3 protein. The sample consists of some 680,000 distinct CDR3 sequences, less than 40% of them appearing once. Sequencing input: PBMCs. The receptors were gathered from a human donor in good health (CMV status not recorded). Some clones in this sample may be carry-over from other donors' samples. Each CDR3 is given with its conserved first and last residue. Each record gives: D gene, clone size, V gene, J gene, CDR3 DNA, CDR3 protein. A D gene is named only where the DNA matches it firmly. Clone size appears in some rows only: once, few, many, or a class for an expanded clone.

>TRBD2|few|TRBV7-8|TRBJ2-1
TGTGCCAGCAGGAACGGACTAGCGGGAGAAGATGAGCAGTTCTTC
CASRNGLAGEDEQFF
>NA|NA|TRBV12-3/TRBV12-4|TRBJ2-3
TGTGCCAGCAGTTTAAACAGGAATACGCAGTATTTT
CASSLNRNTQYF
>NA|few|TRBV28|TRBJ1-5
TGTGCCAGCAGTTTACTCCGCCGGGTTGGGGCGTTGCAGCCCCAGCATTTT
CASSLLRRVGALQPQHF
>NA|few|TRBV28|TRBJ2-7
TGTGCCAGCAGTTTACGACAGATTCCCTACGAGCAGTACTTC
CASSLRQIPYEQYF
>TRBD1|few|TRBV5-4|TRBJ1-2
TGTGCCAGCAGCTTTATTAAGGGGGCGGGAGGTGGCTACACCTTC
CASSFIKGAGGGYTF
>TRBD1|many|TRBV7-2|TRBJ2-4
TGTGCCAGCAGCTTAGTGGCAGTGGCAGGGGGCTTGAACATTCAGTACTTC
CASSLVAVAGGLNIQYF
>TRBD2|NA|TRBV28|TRBJ2-5
TGTGCCAGCATGGGGGGGAGCGGGAAGACCCAGTACTTC
CASMGGSGKTQYF
>NA|many|TRBV7-9|TRBJ1-4
TGTGCCAGCAGCTTAGCCGCGGGGCCACATGGGGCCAAACTGTTTTTT
CASSLAAGPHGAKLFF
>TRBD1|many|TRBV7-2|TRBJ2-3
TGTGCCAGCAGCTTGACCGGGACAGGGACCCGTACAGATACGCAGTATTTT
CASSLTGTGTRTDTQYF
>NA|many|TRBV6-5|TRBJ1-1
TGTGCCAGCAGTCGAAGACGGGGGAACACTGAAGCTTTCTTT
CASSRRRGNTEAFF
>TRBD1|NA|TRBV7-2|TRBJ2-2
TGTGCCAGCAGCCCGCGGGGACAGGGAACCGGGGAGCTGTTTTTT
CASSPRGQGTGELFF
>TRBD1|NA|TRBV5-1|TRBJ2-7
TGCGCCAGCAGCCCGACAGGGGTAGCTCCCGAGCAGTACTTC
CASSPTGVAPEQYF
>TRBD1|NA|TRBV2|TRBJ1-6
TGTGCCAGCAGTGAAACAGACAGGGCGAATTCACCCCTCCACTTT
CASSETDRANSPLHF
>TRBD1|NA|TRBV7-3|TRBJ1-1
TGTGCCAGCAGCTTAATGGGGACAGGGCGCGCTGAAGCTTTCTTT
CASSLMGTGRAEAFF
>TRBD1|few|TRBV7-8|TRBJ2-1
TGTGCCAGCAGACAGACAGGGGATCCTTACAATGAGCAGTTCTTC
CASRQTGDPYNEQFF
>TRBD1|NA|TRBV7-8|TRBJ1-5
TGTGCCAGCAGCGGAGCGGGACAGGGTAATCAGCCCCAGCATTTT
CASSGAGQGNQPQHF
>NA|NA|TRBV7-2|TRBJ2-7
TGTGCCAGCAGCCCTTCAGTGGGCCACGAGCAGTACTTC
CASSPSVGHEQYF
>TRBD2|NA|TRBV4-2|TRBJ2-7
TGTGCCAGCAGCCAAAGTAGCGGGAGCCCCTACGAGCAGTACTTC
CASSQSSGSPYEQYF
>NA|NA|TRBV9|TRBJ2-1
TGTGCCAGCAGCGTAGAGGCGAGCCGGGAGCAGTTCTTC
CASSVEASREQFF
>NA|NA|TRBV6-5|TRBJ1-3
TGTGCCAGCAGTTACACACAAGGAAACACCATATATTTT
CASSYTQGNTIYF
>NA|NA|TRBV28|TRBJ1-1
TGTGCCAGCCGCACCCACACTGAAGCTTTCTTT
CASRTHTEAFF
>NA|NA|TRBV7-9|TRBJ2-7
TGTGCCAGCAGCTTTAGATCACAGTCCTACGAGCAGTACTTC
CASSFRSQSYEQYF
>TRBD2|NA|TRBV7-8|TRBJ2-7
TGTGCCAGCAGCGCCTCCGGGACTAGCGCCTCCGAGCAGTACTTC
CASSASGTSASEQYF
>NA|few|TRBV11-3|TRBJ1-5
TGTGCCAGCAGCCCTCGCCCGATGGGGCCAACGTTTACCAATCAGCCCCAGCATTTT
CASSPRPMGPTFTNQPQHF
>NA|NA|TRBV20-1|TRBJ2-3
TGCAGTGCTAGAGGGGCCCCGTGGCGGGGCACAGATACGCAGTATTTT
CSARGAPWRGTDTQYF
>TRBD1|NA|TRBV7-4|TRBJ2-7
TGTGCCAGCAGCTTCGGGGACAGTAACTCCTACGAGCAGTACTTC
CASSFGDSNSYEQYF
>NA|once|TRBV12-3/TRBV12-4|TRBJ1-6
TGTGCCAGCAGTTTAAACAGGCCTTCACCCCTCCACTTT
CASSLNRPSPLHF
>TRBD1|NA|TRBV28|TRBJ2-7
TGTGCCAGCAGTTCCCCGACAGGGGCGAAATACGAGCAGTACTTC
CASSSPTGAKYEQYF
>NA|NA|TRBV7-9|TRBJ1-1
TGTGCCAGCAGCTTCCTTGTACGCAGCAAGAACACTGAAGCTTTCTTT
CASSFLVRSKNTEAFF
>NA|few|TRBV28|TRBJ1-2
TGTGCCAGCAGCTCTAATACGGAGGTCCCTGGCTACACCTTC
CASSSNTEVPGYTF
>TRBD2|NA|TRBV4-2|TRBJ2-7
TGTGCCAGCAGCCAAGATCTAGCGGGGGGCTACGAGCAGTACTTC
CASSQDLAGGYEQYF
>NA|NA|TRBV7-2|TRBJ1-2
TGTGCCAGCAGTCAAGACGGACTAGAGGGCTACACCTTC
CASSQDGLEGYTF
>TRBD1|NA|TRBV5-4|TRBJ1-2
TGTGCCAGCAGCTTGAGTTGGGCAGGGGGTCGGGAAGGCTACACCTTC
CASSLSWAGGREGYTF
>TRBD1|NA|TRBV20-1|TRBJ1-5
TGCAGTGCTAGGGGACAGGGCCCTCAGCCCCAGCATTTT
CSARGQGPQPQHF
>NA|NA|TRBV28|TRBJ2-7
TGTGCCAGCAGTGCCTCACAGGGCCACGAGCAGTACTTC
CASSASQGHEQYF
>TRBD1|many|TRBV28|TRBJ2-5
TGTGCCAGCAGTCCCGCCGGGACAGACAATGAAGAGACCCAGTACTTC
CASSPAGTDNEETQYF
>TRBD2|NA|TRBV7-2|TRBJ2-3
TGTGCCAGCAGCTTGCTCCTGCTAGCGGGAGGGTTGGGAGATACGCAGTATTTT
CASSLLLLAGGLGDTQYF
>NA|NA|TRBV5-4|TRBJ2-5
TGTGCCAGCAGCTTATCTGGCGGGATAGGGGAGACCCAGTACTTC
CASSLSGGIGETQYF
>NA|NA|TRBV28|TRBJ2-1
TGTGCCACCTTACAGGGTTACAATGAGCAGTTCTTC
CATLQGYNEQFF
>TRBD1|NA|TRBV29-1|TRBJ1-2
TGCAGCGTCACAGGGGTGGGTGGCTACACCTTC
CSVTGVGGYTF
>NA|NA|TRBV5-5|TRBJ2-2
TGTGCCAGCAGCTTGGGTCCGTCTGCGAACACCGGGGAGCTGTGTTTT
CASSLGPSANTGELCF
>TRBD2|few|TRBV6-5|TRBJ2-1
TGTGCCAGCAACAAACCGGGACTAGCGGGACCCCCGTTCTTC
CASNKPGLAGPPFF
>NA|NA|TRBV20-1|TRBJ2-1
TGCAGTGCCCGCAGTCAGACTAGTCGGTCCTACAATGAGCAGTTCTTC
CSARSQTSRSYNEQFF
>TRBD2|NA|TRBV2|TRBJ2-1
TGTGCCAGCAGCGGGGGGTTTCGCTCCTACAATGAGCAGTTCTTC
CASSGGFRSYNEQFF
>NA|few|TRBV7-6|TRBJ1-1
TGTGCCAGCAGCCCGACAGTTGTGGGCACTGAAGCTTTCTTT
CASSPTVVGTEAFF
>NA|many|TRBV2|TRBJ2-5
TGTGCCAGCAGTGAAGGTTCAGGGCAAGAGACCCAGTACTTC
CASSEGSGQETQYF
>NA|few|TRBV6-6|TRBJ2-7
TGTGCCAGCAGTGATTTGGGTTCCGAGCAGTACTTC
CASSDLGSEQYF
>TRBD2|NA|TRBV4-1|TRBJ2-1
TGCGCCAGCAGCCTACTGGGACTAGCGGGAGGGTATGAGCAGTTCTTC
CASSLLGLAGGYEQFF
>TRBD1|few|TRBV6-1|TRBJ2-1
TGTGCCATCGAGGACAGGGGGCATGCGTCCTACAATGAGCAGTTCTTC
CAIEDRGHASYNEQFF
>NA|few|TRBV7-3|TRBJ1-1
TGTGCCAGCAGCAACGGGGGTTCTGAAGCTTTCTTT
CASSNGGSEAFF
>TRBD2|many|TRBV28|TRBJ2-5
TGTGCCAGCAGTCCCCTAGCGGTAACCGGAGCCCAAGAGACCCAGTACTTC
CASSPLAVTGAQETQYF
>NA|NA|TRBV20-1|TRBJ1-1
TGCAGTGCTAGAGTCGAGGGGATGAACACTGAAGCTTTCTTT
CSARVEGMNTEAFF
>NA|many|TRBV7-2|TRBJ1-5
TGTGCCAGCAGCTTGGGAGGGAGCGGCAATCAGCCCCAGCATTTT
CASSLGGSGNQPQHF
>TRBD2|NA|TRBV19|TRBJ2-1
TGTGCCAGTAGTATTACTGCTAGCGGATCCTACAATGAGCAGTTCTTC
CASSITASGSYNEQFF
>NA|NA|TRBV11-2|TRBJ1-3
TGTGCCAGCAGCTTAGAAGCAACTGGAAACACCATATATTTT
CASSLEATGNTIYF
>NA|few|TRBV28|TRBJ2-5
TGTGCCAGCCGCCTCCCCGACCAAGAGACCCAGTACTTC
CASRLPDQETQYF
>TRBD2|NA|TRBV15|TRBJ2-1
TGTGCCACCAGCAACCTTCTAGCGGGAGTTCCCTACAATGAGCAGTTCTTC
CATSNLLAGVPYNEQFF